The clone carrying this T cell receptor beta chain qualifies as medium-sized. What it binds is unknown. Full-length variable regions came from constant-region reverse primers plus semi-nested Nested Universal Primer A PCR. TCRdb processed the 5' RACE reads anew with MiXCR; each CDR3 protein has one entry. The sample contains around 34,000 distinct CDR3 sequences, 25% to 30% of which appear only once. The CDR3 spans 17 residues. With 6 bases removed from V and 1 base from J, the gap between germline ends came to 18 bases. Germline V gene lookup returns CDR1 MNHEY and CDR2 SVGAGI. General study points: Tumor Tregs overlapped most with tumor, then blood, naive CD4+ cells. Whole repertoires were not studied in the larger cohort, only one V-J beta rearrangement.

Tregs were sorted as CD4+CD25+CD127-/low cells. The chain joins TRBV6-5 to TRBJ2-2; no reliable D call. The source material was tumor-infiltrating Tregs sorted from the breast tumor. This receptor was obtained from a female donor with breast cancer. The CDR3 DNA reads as TGTGCCAGCAGATCCCCGGGCGGTGCCTTGAACACCGGGGAGCTGTTTTTT. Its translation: CASRSPGGALNTGELFF.